Listed below are T cell receptor beta chains from one sample, sequenced in a study of cytomegalovirus exposure and HLA in healthy donors. TCRdb's table, derived via immunoSEQ multiplex PCR, lists solely in-frame clones and lacks some. The table lists under 150,000 clones, approximately 83% of them singletons. Sample: PBMCs. The receptors shown here come from a girl aged 2 to 9 in good health and CMV-seronegative. Each CDR3 is given with its conserved first and last residue. A D gene is named only where the DNA matches it firmly. The size of a clone is reported for some rows only, either as once, few or many, or as a class for expanded clones.

D gene: TRBD1
J gene: TRBJ1-2
V gene: TRBV2
clone size: .
CDR3 protein: CASSGRKQGLMVGYTF
CDR3 DNA: TGTGCCAGCAGTGGCCGGAAACAGGGGCTGATGGTTGGCTACACCTTC

D gene: TRBD2
J gene: TRBJ2-7
V gene: TRBV7-8
clone size: .
CDR3 protein: CASSLGASGTYEQYF
CDR3 DNA: TGTGCCAGCAGCTTAGGTGCTAGCGGTACCTACGAGCAGTACTTC

D gene: TRBD2
J gene: TRBJ2-1
V gene: TRBV27
clone size: .
CDR3 protein: CASSLSGGLTSGRGQFF
CDR3 DNA: TGTGCCAGCAGTTTATCAGGGGGACTGACTAGCGGGAGGGGGCAGTTCTTC

D gene: TRBD2
J gene: TRBJ2-3
V gene: TRBV6-4
clone size: .
CDR3 protein: CASSGTSGTTDTQYF
CDR3 DNA: TGTGCCAGCAGTGGGACTAGCGGGACCACAGATACGCAGTATTTT

D gene: TRBD1
J gene: TRBJ1-1
V gene: TRBV2
clone size: .
CDR3 protein: CASRARDRVLTEAFF
CDR3 DNA: TGTGCCAGCAGGGCCCGGGACAGGGTCCTCACTGAAGCTTTCTTT

D gene: TRBD1
J gene: TRBJ1-5
V gene: TRBV25-1
clone size: .
CDR3 protein: CASSGQGNQPQHF
CDR3 DNA: TGTGCCAGCAGTGGACAGGGAAATCAGCCCCAGCATTTT

D gene: TRBD1
J gene: TRBJ2-6
V gene: TRBV5-1
clone size: .
CDR3 protein: CASSLRTGAKTGANVLTF
CDR3 DNA: TGCGCCAGCAGCTTGAGGACAGGGGCGAAAACTGGGGCCAACGTCCTGACTTTC

D gene: .
J gene: TRBJ2-1
V gene: TRBV5-4
clone size: .
CDR3 protein: CASSLGGGNYNEQFF
CDR3 DNA: TGTGCCAGCAGCTTGGGCGGCGGAAATTACAATGAGCAGTTCTTC

D gene: .
J gene: TRBJ2-5
V gene: TRBV20-1
clone size: .
CDR3 protein: CSAANGETQYF
CDR3 DNA: TGCAGTGCCGCTAACGGAGAGACCCAGTACTTC

D gene: TRBD2
J gene: TRBJ2-7
V gene: TRBV7-2
clone size: .
CDR3 protein: CASSLLLAGGPSYEQYF
CDR3 DNA: TGTGCCAGCAGCTTATTACTAGCGGGAGGACCGTCCTACGAGCAGTACTTC

D gene: .
J gene: TRBJ1-5
V gene: TRBV9
clone size: .
CDR3 protein: CASSERGDLSNQPQHF
CDR3 DNA: TGTGCCAGCAGCGAGAGAGGTGACCTTAGCAATCAGCCCCAGCATTTT

D gene: .
J gene: TRBJ2-1
V gene: TRBV5-1
clone size: .
CDR3 protein: CASSLGQGLGEQFF
CDR3 DNA: TGCGCCAGCAGCTTGGGCCAGGGATTAGGTGAGCAGTTCTTC

D gene: TRBD2
J gene: TRBJ2-3
V gene: TRBV18
clone size: .
CDR3 protein: CASSPPGASGGANTQYF
CDR3 DNA: TGTGCCAGCTCACCACCGGGGGCTAGCGGGGGGGCGAATACGCAGTATTTT

D gene: TRBD1
J gene: TRBJ1-2
V gene: TRBV28
clone size: .
CDR3 protein: CASSLGQGSYGYTF
CDR3 DNA: TGTGCCAGCAGTTTAGGACAGGGGTCATATGGCTACACCTTC

D gene: .
J gene: TRBJ2-7
V gene: TRBV23-1
clone size: .
CDR3 protein: CASSRTSSEQYF
CDR3 DNA: TGCGCCAGCAGTCGAACAAGTTCCGAGCAGTACTTC

D gene: .
J gene: TRBJ1-2
V gene: TRBV27
clone size: .
CDR3 protein: CASSIRQGGYTF
CDR3 DNA: TGTGCCAGCAGTATACGGCAGGGTGGCTACACCTTC

D gene: TRBD1
J gene: TRBJ1-1
V gene: TRBV7-9
clone size: .
CDR3 protein: CASSPPRDRLTEAFF
CDR3 DNA: TGTGCCAGCAGCCCCCCCCGGGACAGGCTCACTGAAGCTTTCTTT

D gene: TRBD1
J gene: TRBJ2-7
V gene: TRBV6-6
clone size: .
CDR3 protein: CASSYLTGDNEQYF
CDR3 DNA: TGTGCCAGCAGTTACCTGACAGGGGACAACGAGCAGTACTTC

D gene: .
J gene: TRBJ1-2
V gene: TRBV6-1
clone size: few
CDR3 protein: CASRASGSGGYTF
CDR3 DNA: TGTGCCAGCAGAGCCTCTGGGTCGGGTGGCTACACCTTC

D gene: TRBD1
J gene: TRBJ1-4
V gene: TRBV5-1
clone size: .
CDR3 protein: CASSLDTGDEKLFF
CDR3 DNA: TGCGCCAGCAGCTTGGATACAGGGGATGAAAAACTGTTTTTT

D gene: TRBD1
J gene: TRBJ1-2
V gene: TRBV29-1
clone size: .
CDR3 protein: CSAKGAANYGYTF
CDR3 DNA: TGCAGCGCCAAGGGGGCGGCGAACTATGGCTACACCTTC

D gene: TRBD2
J gene: TRBJ2-7
V gene: TRBV4-3
clone size: .
CDR3 protein: CASSQQLAGGDYEQYF
CDR3 DNA: TGCGCCAGCAGCCAACAACTAGCGGGGGGCGATTACGAGCAGTACTTC

D gene: .
J gene: TRBJ1-1
V gene: TRBV9
clone size: few
CDR3 protein: CASSVSPNTEAFF
CDR3 DNA: TGTGCCAGCAGCGTATCCCCTAACACTGAAGCTTTCTTT

D gene: TRBD2
J gene: TRBJ2-5
V gene: TRBV4-2
clone size: once
CDR3 protein: CASSQVASGGPTETQYF
CDR3 DNA: TGTGCCAGCAGCCAAGTGGCTAGCGGGGGCCCCACCGAGACCCAGTACTTC

D gene: TRBD1
J gene: TRBJ2-1
V gene: TRBV19
clone size: .
CDR3 protein: CASSMWGQGTYNEQFF
CDR3 DNA: TGTGCCAGTAGTATGTGGGGACAGGGAACGTACAATGAGCAGTTCTTC

D gene: .
J gene: TRBJ2-1
V gene: TRBV18
clone size: .
CDR3 protein: CASSPSRHGYNEQFF
CDR3 DNA: TGTGCCAGCTCACCAAGCCGTCACGGGTACAATGAGCAGTTCTTC

D gene: TRBD2
J gene: TRBJ2-3
V gene: TRBV29-1
clone size: .
CDR3 protein: CSVWAGGTDTQYF
CDR3 DNA: TGCAGCGTTTGGGCGGGAGGCACAGATACGCAGTATTTT

D gene: .
J gene: TRBJ1-1
V gene: TRBV5-6
clone size: few
CDR3 protein: CASSRRHFMNTEAFF
CDR3 DNA: TGTGCCAGCAGTCGTCGACACTTCATGAACACTGAAGCTTTCTTT

D gene: TRBD2
J gene: TRBJ2-7
V gene: TRBV2
clone size: .
CDR3 protein: CASSVGGGGEQYF
CDR3 DNA: TGTGCCAGCAGTGTGGGCGGGGGAGGCGAGCAGTACTTC

D gene: TRBD2
J gene: TRBJ2-5
V gene: TRBV4-1
clone size: .
CDR3 protein: CASSGVSGRQETQYF
CDR3 DNA: TGCGCCAGCAGCGGAGTAAGCGGGAGGCAAGAGACCCAGTACTTC

D gene: .
J gene: TRBJ2-2
V gene: TRBV11-2
clone size: .
CDR3 protein: CATHRGTTGELFF
CDR3 DNA: TGTGCCACCCATAGGGGGACCACCGGGGAGCTGTTTTTT

D gene: .
J gene: TRBJ1-1
V gene: TRBV28
clone size: .
CDR3 protein: CASSFLFRELNTEAFF
CDR3 DNA: TGTGCCAGCAGTTTCTTGTTCAGGGAACTGAACACTGAAGCTTTCTTT

D gene: TRBD1
J gene: TRBJ2-3
V gene: TRBV30
clone size: .
CDR3 protein: CASPTGGGTQYF
CDR3 DNA: TGTGCCTCCCCGACAGGGGGCGGTACGCAGTATTTT

D gene: TRBD1
J gene: TRBJ1-2
V gene: TRBV7-9
clone size: .
CDR3 protein: CASSNDRGVYGYTF
CDR3 DNA: TGTGCCAGCAGCAACGACAGGGGCGTCTATGGCTACACCTTC

D gene: TRBD1
J gene: TRBJ1-5
V gene: TRBV7-6
clone size: .
CDR3 protein: CASSLEIATGAWGNQPQHF
CDR3 DNA: TGTGCCAGCAGCTTAGAAATTGCTACAGGGGCGTGGGGCAATCAGCCCCAGCATTTT

D gene: TRBD1
J gene: TRBJ1-5
V gene: TRBV10-3
clone size: .
CDR3 protein: CAVGGGSNQPQHF
CDR3 DNA: TGTGCCGTTGGAGGGGGCAGCAATCAGCCCCAGCATTTT

D gene: TRBD1
J gene: TRBJ1-1
V gene: TRBV14
clone size: .
CDR3 protein: CASSGRGGADTEAFF
CDR3 DNA: TGTGCCAGCAGCGGTCGAGGGGGCGCGGACACTGAAGCTTTCTTT

D gene: .
J gene: TRBJ2-3
V gene: TRBV7-2
clone size: .
CDR3 protein: CASSPLGGADTQYF
CDR3 DNA: TGTGCCAGCAGCCCCCTAGGAGGTGCAGATACGCAGTATTTT